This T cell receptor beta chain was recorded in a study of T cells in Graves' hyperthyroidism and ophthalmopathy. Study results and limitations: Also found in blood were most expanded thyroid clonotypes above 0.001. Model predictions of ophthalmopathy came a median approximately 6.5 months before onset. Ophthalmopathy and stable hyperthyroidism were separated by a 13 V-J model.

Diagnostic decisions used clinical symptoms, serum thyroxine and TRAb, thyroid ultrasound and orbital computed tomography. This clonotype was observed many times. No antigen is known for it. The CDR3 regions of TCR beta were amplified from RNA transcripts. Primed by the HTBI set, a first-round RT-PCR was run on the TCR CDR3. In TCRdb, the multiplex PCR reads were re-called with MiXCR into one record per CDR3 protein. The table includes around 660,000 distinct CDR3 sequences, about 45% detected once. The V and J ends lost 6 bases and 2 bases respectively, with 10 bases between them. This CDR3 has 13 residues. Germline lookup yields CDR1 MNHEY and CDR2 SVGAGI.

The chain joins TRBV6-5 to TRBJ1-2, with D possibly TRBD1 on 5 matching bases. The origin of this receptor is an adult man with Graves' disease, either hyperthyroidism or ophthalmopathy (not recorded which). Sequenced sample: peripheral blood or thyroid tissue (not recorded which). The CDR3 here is CASSKTENYGYTF. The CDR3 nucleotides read TGTGCCAGCAGCAAGACAGAGAACTATGGCTACACCTTC.